Following are 27 T cell receptor beta chains from one sample sequenced in a study of blood T cell repertoires in COVID-19. The data were produced by immunoSEQ multiplex PCR, yet TCRdb's version contains in-frame clones alone and is incomplete. The sample lists approximately 290,000 clones; 89% were seen once. Sequencing input: peripheral blood. The source is a woman aged 60 to 75 with acute or convalescent COVID-19.

CDR3 sequence reads: CASTRSGQGNGYTF. CDR3 nucleotides: TGTGCCAGCACCCGCTCAGGGCAGGGTAATGGCTACACCTTC. V usage is TRBV7-9 and J usage is TRBJ1-2, with D maybe TRBD1 (5 bases). Germline V CDR1 and CDR2: SEHNR, FQNEAQ (reference sequence). CDR3 length: 14 residues. V was trimmed by 7 bases and J by 6 bases, leaving 18 bases between them. Based on the CDR3 plus reference TRBV7-9 and TRBJ1-2, the full variable domain is DTGVSQNPRHKITKRGQNVTFRCDPISEHNRLYWYRQTLGQGPEFLTYFQNEAQLEKSRLLSDRFSAERPKGSFSTLEIQRTEQGDSAMYLCASTRSGQGNGYTFGSGTRLTVV.

Remarks on this clone: The junction departs from the called germline gene at one end, perhaps through a read error. The chain recombines TRBV9 with TRBJ1-6; D is perhaps TRBD1 (6 bases). From germline, CDR1 is SGDLS and CDR2 YYNGEE. This CDR3 contains 15 residues. The CDR3 DNA reads as TGTGCCAGCAGTGTAGATGGGGGCCTGAATTCACCCCTCCACTTT. Residues: CASSVDGGLNSPLHF.

This clone was seen only once. J is TRBJ2-4 and V is TRBV19, with unresolved D. This CDR3 comprises 14 residues. The germline V gene has CDR1 LNHDA and CDR2 SQIVND (reference sequence). Trimming took off 7 bases at V and 0 bases at J, with 10 bases between the two ends. The CDR3 loop reads CASNEFLAKNIQYF. The CDR3 DNA is TGTGCCAGTAATGAGTTCCTAGCCAAAAACATTCAGTACTTC.

The chain links TRBV9 to TRBJ1-2; D is undetermined. The germline V and J ends were trimmed by 0 bases and 4 bases, with 4 bases remaining between them. Germline V gene sequence: CDR1 SGDLS, CDR2 YYNGEE. The length of the CDR3 is 12 residues. This CDR3 is CASSVASYGYTF. In nucleotides, the CDR3 is TGTGCCAGCAGCGTAGCTAGCTATGGCTACACCTTC.

The chain couples TRBV5-1 to TRBJ2-7, with 7 bases fitting TRBD2. Germline CDR1 reads SGHRS; CDR2 reads YFSETQ. CDR3 length: 14 residues. V shed 4 bases, J shed 1 base, and the junction held 5 bases outside the gene matches. The CDR3 loop is CASSGGDGSYEQYF. DNA for the CDR3: TGCGCCAGCAGCGGGGGGGACGGTTCCTACGAGCAGTACTTC.

The V and J genes are TRBV14 and TRBJ2-1; 7 nucleotides line up with TRBD2. The V segment lost 6 bases and the J segment 4 bases; nucleotides outside the gene matches: 12. This CDR3 contains 16 residues. CDR1 SGHDN and CDR2 FVKESK come from the germline V gene. CDR3 DNA: TGTGCCAGCAGTCTTTTACTAGCGAGTATTTACAATGAGCAGTTCTTC. Protein product: CASSLLLASIYNEQFF.

V gene TRBV6-2 or TRBV6-3 combines with J gene TRBJ2-7; D unclear. The V gene's germline CDR1 is MNHEY and CDR2 SVGEGT. This CDR3 comprises 14 residues. Trimming left V 5 bases short and J 4 bases short, with 15 bases between. This CDR3 is CASSPQVGRYEQYF. The CDR3 DNA follows: TGTGCCAGCAGTCCCCAGGTGGGTAGGTACGAGCAGTACTTC.

The rearrangement links TRBV28 to TRBJ1-1; no clear D. The CDR3 contains 14 residues. V was cut by 4 bases and J by 1 base, with 10 bases left in between. The germline CDR1 and CDR2 sequences are MDHEN and SYDVKM. As DNA, the CDR3 is TGTGCCAGCAGTTGGACTTACTCGAACACTGAAGCTTTCTTT. Its protein product is CASSWTYSNTEAFF.

This rearrangement joins TRBV28 to TRBJ1-5; a weak D match, TRBD1 (5 bases). V dropped 3 bases and J dropped 1 base, with 13 bases sitting between them. There are 16 residues in the CDR3. From germline, CDR1 is MDHEN and CDR2 SYDVKM. This CDR3 is CASSFRAGFSNQPQHF. The CDR3 nucleotides read TGTGCCAGCAGTTTTAGGGCAGGGTTCAGCAATCAGCCCCAGCATTTT.

CDR3 in DNA: TGTGCCAGCAGCGTTGGAGGGACAGAGACCCAGTACTTC. Amino acids: CASSVGGTETQYF. The chain employs TRBV9 and TRBJ2-5; D perhaps matches TRBD2 (6 bases). Trimming stripped 2 bases from V and 4 bases from J, with 9 bases between. CDR1 and CDR2 (germline): SGDLS, YYNGEE. This CDR3 has 13 amino acids.

This chain connects TRBV5-1 to TRBJ2-7; 9 nucleotides match TRBD1. Losses at the gene ends were 4 bases for V and 4 bases for J; bases not matched to a gene: 12. Germline V gives CDR1 SGHRS, CDR2 YFSETQ. This CDR3 has 16 amino acids. CDR3 sequence reads: CASSLTETGGIYEQYF. The CDR3 DNA is TGCGCCAGCAGCCTGACCGAGACAGGGGGTATTTACGAGCAGTACTTC.

V and J are TRBV7-9 and TRBJ2-7, with 8 positions matching TRBD2. Germline V gene lookup returns CDR1 SEHNR and CDR2 FQNEAQ (reference sequence). The V and J ends lost 4 bases and 3 bases, in that order; junction bases with no gene match: 2. CDR3 length: 13 residues. This CDR3 is CASSSREGYEQYF. The CDR3 nucleotides read TGTGCCAGCAGCTCACGGGAGGGCTACGAGCAGTACTTC.

Concerning this clone itself: This sample also contains other DNA sequences that code for the same CDR3. The genes are TRBV27 and TRBJ2-1, with 8 bases aligning to TRBD2. J gave up 6 bases and V 2 bases, and 3 bases lay outside the gene matches. The CDR3 runs to 14 residues. Looked up from germline, CDR1 is MNHEY and CDR2 is SMNVEV (reference sequence). The CDR3 region has the DNA TGTGCCAGCAGTTTAGGGACTAGTGGCAATGAGCAGTTCTTC. Protein sequence: CASSLGTSGNEQFF.

The rearrangement links TRBV6-5 to TRBJ2-4, with D unclear. CDR1 and CDR2 from the germline V gene are MNHEY and SVGAGI. The V end was cut by 6 bases, the J end by 0 bases, with 12 bases between. CDR3 length equals 15 residues. In nucleotides, the CDR3 is TGTGCCAGCAGGGGCAATTCGGTAGCCAAAAACATTCAGTACTTC. Its translation is CASRGNSVAKNIQYF.

The chain joins TRBV9 to TRBJ1-6; D unresolved. CDR1 and CDR2 (germline): SGDLS, YYNGEE. The CDR3 runs 16 residues. Deletions cut 0 bases from V and 0 bases from J, with 7 bases between. The CDR3 reads CASSVGEDSYNSPLHF. The CDR3 bases are TGTGCCAGCAGCGTAGGGGAGGACTCCTATAATTCACCCCTCCACTTT.

This clone is a singleton in its sample. The V and J genes are TRBV3-1 (or the pseudogene TRBV3-2) and TRBJ2-7, with 11 bases fitting TRBD2. V trimming: 5 bases; J trimming: 2 bases; junction bases outside the gene matches: 5. The V gene's germline CDR1 is LGHDT and CDR2 YNNKEL (reference sequence). The CDR3 contains 15 residues. CDR3 in DNA: TGTGCCAGCAGCTCTAGCGGGAGGCCGCCCTACGAGCAGTACTTC. Its translation: CASSSSGRPPYEQYF.

The chain links TRBV5-1 to TRBJ1-2; D is uncertain. This CDR3 contains 15 residues. V lost 0 bases and J lost 4, with 13 bases in between. Germline V gene sequence: CDR1 SGHRS, CDR2 YFSETQ. In DNA form, the CDR3 reads TGCGCCAGCAGCTTGGATGGGAGGACGACCTATGGCTACACCTTC. Translating it yields CASSLDGRTTYGYTF.

This chain joins TRBV29-1 and TRBJ1-2; no reliable D call. Germline assignment: CDR1 SQVTM and CDR2 ANQGSEA. The CDR3 has 13 residues. V lost 6 bases and J lost 1, with 12 bases in between. The CDR3 is CSVPANDNYGYTF. Written as DNA, the CDR3 is TGCAGCGTGCCCGCGAACGATAACTATGGCTACACCTTC.

This clone occurred once. V is TRBV6-5 and J is TRBJ2-1; TRBD2 matches at 12 bases. From germline, CDR1 is MNHEY and CDR2 SVGAGI. Trimming at V came to 6 bases and at J to 9 bases, leaving 3 bases not matched to a gene. This CDR3 comprises 13 residues. The CDR3 DNA follows: TGTGCCAGCAGGACTAGCGGGAGCGCTGAGCAGTTCTTC. Translated: CASRTSGSAEQFF.

V gene TRBV4-2 combines with J gene TRBJ2-7; TRBD2 matches 9 bases. There are 14 residues in the CDR3. The germline gives CDR1 LGHNA, CDR2 YNFKEQ. V trimming: 1 base; J trimming: 4 bases; junction bases outside the gene matches: 2. The CDR3 protein is CASSQGLADYEQYF. The CDR3, as DNA: TGTGCCAGCAGCCAAGGACTAGCGGATTACGAGCAGTACTTC.

The genes are TRBV2 and TRBJ1-1; D uncertain. This CDR3 has 11 residues. The germline V gene encodes CDR1 SNHLY and CDR2 FYNNEI. Trimming cost V 9 bases and J 1 base, with 6 bases left between them. The CDR3 region has the DNA TGTGCCAGTACAGCGAACACTGAAGCTTTCTTT. This codes for CASTANTEAFF. Full variable domain (rest looked up from reference TRBV2 and TRBJ1-1): EPEVTQTPSHQVTQMGQEVILRCVPISNHLYFYWYRQILGQKVEFLVSFYNNEISEKSEIFDDQFSVERPDGSNFTLKIRSTKLEDSAMYFCASTANTEAFFGQGTRLTVV.

The chain uses TRBV14 and TRBJ1-1; TRBD1 aligns across 9 bases. The V and J ends lost 0 bases and 4 bases, in that order; junction bases with no gene match: 12. This CDR3 region has 18 residues. CDR1 SGHDN and CDR2 FVKESK come from the germline V gene. The CDR3 bases are TGTGCCAGCAGCCAAGATTTCGGGACAGGGTCTAGTCGCACTGAAGCTTTCTTT. Translation gives CASSQDFGTGSSRTEAFF.

This clone appeared many times. This chain joins TRBV18 and TRBJ1-1, with 9 bases matching TRBD1. Germline loops: CDR1 KGHSH, CDR2 LQKENI. CDR3 length: 13 amino acids. J gave up 3 bases and V 5 bases, and 1 base lay outside the gene matches. CDR3 DNA: TGTGCCAGCTCAAGGACAGGGGACACTGAAGCTTTCTTT. Residues: CASSRTGDTEAFF.

The rearrangement uses TRBV28 and TRBJ1-1; TRBD1 aligns across 8 bases. Trimming removed 6 bases from V and 8 bases from J; junction bases left unmatched: 5. The CDR3 has 12 amino acids. In germline, CDR1 is MDHEN, CDR2 SYDVKM. The CDR3 reads CASSLQGAEAFF. Written as DNA, the CDR3 is TGTGCCAGCAGCCTTCAGGGGGCAGAAGCTTTCTTT.

This chain uses TRBV19 with TRBJ1-1, with 7 bases fitting TRBD1. Germline V CDR1 and CDR2: LNHDA, SQIVND (reference sequence). This CDR3 comprises 13 residues. J gave up 7 bases and V 5 bases, and 7 bases lay outside the gene matches. The DNA of the CDR3 is TGTGCCAGTAGTTTCCGGGACAGTTATGAAGCTTTCTTT. Protein sequence: CASSFRDSYEAFF.

The chain recombines TRBV9 with TRBJ2-2; no definite D call. Germline CDR1 is SGDLS and CDR2 is YYNGEE. The CDR3 is made up of 15 amino acids. Deletions cut 5 bases from V and 0 bases from J, with 11 bases between. The CDR3 is CASSFLAANTGELFF. The CDR3 DNA is TGTGCCAGCAGTTTCCTGGCCGCGAACACCGGGGAGCTGTTTTTT.

The V and J genes are TRBV28 and TRBJ2-3, with 11 nucleotides matching TRBD1. The CDR3 consists of 18 residues. Per germline, CDR1 MDHEN and CDR2 SYDVKM. The ends lost 5 bases at V and 4 bases at J; junction bases unmatched: 14. In DNA, the CDR3 is TGTGCCAGCAGTCCCCTCGCACCGGGACAGGGGGTCCCAGATACGCAGTATTTT. Its protein product is CASSPLAPGQGVPDTQYF.